A selection of T cell receptor beta chains follows, all from one sample in a study of CD8 T cells in Susac syndrome. TCRdb passed the immunoSEQ multiplex PCR reads through MiXCR, listing each CDR3 protein once. This sample has fewer than 85,000 distinct CDR3 sequences; approximately 94% occur once, and the top ten carry approximately 0.49%. The specimen was CD8+ T cells from PBMCs. Receptors were obtained from a human donor with Susac syndrome. The CDR3 runs from the conserved cysteine through the conserved F or W. The order of the fields is V gene, clone size, J gene, D gene, CDR3 DNA, CDR3 protein. The D gene is left open where the match is weak. Size tells how often a clone was seen (once, few, many) or the class of an expanded clone, and some rows leave it out.

V: TRBV7-2
size: -
J: TRBJ2-7
D: -
DNA: TGTGCCAGCAGCTTAGGGGGTATGGGCGGCTCCTACGAGCAGTACTTC
CDR3: CASSLGGMGGSYEQYF

V: TRBV7-8
size: -
J: TRBJ2-4
D: -
DNA: TGTGCCAGCAGCTGGGGACCCCTGGGGAATATAGCCAAAAACATTCAGTACTTC
CDR3: CASSWGPLGNIAKNIQYF

V: TRBV28
size: -
J: TRBJ1-6
D: -
DNA: TGTGCCAGCAGTTTCAACGGGATGCTTAATTCACCCCTCCACTTT
CDR3: CASSFNGMLNSPLHF

V: TRBV27
size: -
J: TRBJ1-1
D: -
DNA: TGTGCCAGCAGTTCCCTCACCCAGATGGCTGAAGCTTTCTTT
CDR3: CASSSLTQMAEAFF

V: TRBV15
size: -
J: TRBJ1-4
D: -
DNA: TGTGCCACCAGCAGAGGAGGAAAACTGTTTTTT
CDR3: CATSRGGKLFF

V: TRBV28
size: -
J: TRBJ2-5
D: TRBD2
DNA: TGTGCCAGCACCCCCTCTGGACTAGCGGGGTTGCAAGAGACCCAGTACTTC
CDR3: CASTPSGLAGLQETQYF

V: TRBV9
size: -
J: TRBJ2-7
D: TRBD2
DNA: TGTGCCAGCAGCGTCGATAACGGGGGGGCCTACGAGCAGTACTTC
CDR3: CASSVDNGGAYEQYF

V: TRBV20-1
size: -
J: TRBJ2-1
D: -
DNA: TGCAGTGCTAGAGTTGGACTCACCCTTTCCTACAATGAGCAGTTCTTC
CDR3: CSARVGLTLSYNEQFF

V: TRBV7-9
size: -
J: TRBJ2-7
D: TRBD1
DNA: TGTGCCAGCAGCGGCAGGGGGCCAGAGGGCTACGAGCAGTACTTC
CDR3: CASSGRGPEGYEQYF

V: TRBV25-1
size: few
J: TRBJ2-1
D: TRBD1
DNA: TGTGCCAGCAGTCTACGGACAGGATACAATGAGCAGTTCTTC
CDR3: CASSLRTGYNEQFF

V: TRBV27
size: -
J: TRBJ2-5
D: TRBD2
DNA: TGTGCCAGCAGTCCGTTGGCTAGCGGGGGGGCAAAGACCCAGTACTTC
CDR3: CASSPLASGGAKTQYF

V: TRBV11-2
size: -
J: TRBJ2-3
D: -
DNA: TGTGCCAGCAGCTTAGGATTCGCTTCCACAGATACGCAGTATTTT
CDR3: CASSLGFASTDTQYF

V: TRBV3-1
size: -
J: TRBJ2-3
D: TRBD2
DNA: TGTGCCAGCAGCCAAAGCGGGGGGTCTTATAGCACAGATACGCAGTATTTT
CDR3: CASSQSGGSYSTDTQYF

V: TRBV29-1
size: -
J: TRBJ2-2
D: -
DNA: TGCAGCGTTCCGACAGATAACACCGGGGAGCTGTTTTTT
CDR3: CSVPTDNTGELFF

V: TRBV14
size: -
J: TRBJ1-3
D: -
DNA: TGTGCCAGCAGCCAAGAACCGTCCTCTGGAAACACCATATATTTT
CDR3: CASSQEPSSGNTIYF

V: TRBV27
size: -
J: TRBJ2-7
D: -
DNA: TGTGCCAGCAGTTTATCCTGGGGTAAACCCTACGAGCAGTACTTC
CDR3: CASSLSWGKPYEQYF

V: TRBV9
size: once
J: TRBJ2-1
D: -
DNA: TGTGCCAGCAGCCCAGGGGTCCACAATGAGCAGTTCTTC
CDR3: CASSPGVHNEQFF

V: TRBV7-8
size: -
J: TRBJ2-2
D: TRBD1
DNA: TGTGCCAGCAGTGACAAAACAGGGGCCCCGAGGGGGGAGCTGTTTTTT
CDR3: CASSDKTGAPRGELFF

V: TRBV28
size: -
J: TRBJ2-3
D: -
DNA: TGTGCCAGCAGTTTGCTGAACACAGATACGCAGTATTTT
CDR3: CASSLLNTDTQYF

V: TRBV2
size: -
J: TRBJ1-2
D: -
DNA: TGTGCCAGCAGGGACGGGAAGGGCTACACCTTC
CDR3: CASRDGKGYTF

V: TRBV11-2
size: once
J: TRBJ2-7
D: -
DNA: TGTGCCAGCAGAGACGGTCGCGAGCAGTACTTC
CDR3: CASRDGREQYF

V: TRBV6-5
size: -
J: TRBJ2-7
D: -
DNA: TGTGCCAGCAGCAAGGAAAGCAGTCTCGGCGAGCAGTACTTC
CDR3: CASSKESSLGEQYF

V: TRBV10-3
size: -
J: TRBJ1-2
D: -
DNA: TGTGCCATCAGTGAGACAGGCAACTATGGCTACACCTTC
CDR3: CAISETGNYGYTF

V: TRBV21-1
size: -
J: TRBJ1-5
D: -
DNA: TGTGCCAGCAGCAAAGGGGGGCAGGGGGCTTACGGCAATCAGCCCCAGCATTTT
CDR3: CASSKGGQGAYGNQPQHF

V: TRBV2
size: -
J: TRBJ2-2
D: -
DNA: TGTGCCAGCAGCCTCTTCGGGTGGGACGGCAGGGAGAACACCGGGGAGCTGTTTTTT
CDR3: CASSLFGWDGRENTGELFF

V: TRBV7-3
size: -
J: TRBJ2-2
D: TRBD1
DNA: TGTGCCAGCAGCTTAGTCGGGACAGAAACCGGGGAGCTGTTTTTT
CDR3: CASSLVGTETGELFF

V: TRBV4-3
size: -
J: TRBJ2-3
D: -
DNA: TGCGCCAGCAGCCAGCAAATAAGAACCACCCCGTATTTT
CDR3: CASSQQIRTTPYF

V: TRBV9
size: -
J: TRBJ2-7
D: -
DNA: TGTGCCAGTTCGGGACAAGGCTACGAGCAGTACTTC
CDR3: CASSGQGYEQYF

V: TRBV9
size: -
J: TRBJ1-5
D: -
DNA: TGTGCCAGCAGTTCTGGAGGGGGTCAGCCCCAGCATTTT
CDR3: CASSSGGGQPQHF

V: TRBV30
size: -
J: TRBJ1-5
D: -
DNA: TGTGCCTGGGGTCGCACAGGTCAGCCCCAGCATTTT
CDR3: CAWGRTGQPQHF

V: TRBV14
size: -
J: TRBJ1-2
D: TRBD1
DNA: TGTGCCAGCAGCCAAGTCGTCATGGACAGGGATGGCTACACCTTC
CDR3: CASSQVVMDRDGYTF

V: TRBV7-2
size: -
J: TRBJ2-3
D: -
DNA: TGTGCCAGCAGCTTCGGATTTCGGCGGGGTAGCACAGATACGCAGTATTTT
CDR3: CASSFGFRRGSTDTQYF

V: TRBV12-3/TRBV12-4
size: -
J: TRBJ2-1
D: -
DNA: TGTGCCATCCGGCCCAATGGCGATGAGCAGTTCTTC
CDR3: CAIRPNGDEQFF

V: TRBV20-1
size: -
J: TRBJ1-1
D: -
DNA: TGCAGTGCCCGGGGCTGGATTGGGAACACTGAAGCTTTCTTT
CDR3: CSARGWIGNTEAFF

V: TRBV9
size: -
J: TRBJ2-1
D: TRBD1
DNA: TGTGCCAGCAGTGCCGCAGGGGGCGGTGAGCAGTTCTTC
CDR3: CASSAAGGGEQFF

V: TRBV7-8
size: -
J: TRBJ1-5
D: -
DNA: TGTGCCAGCAGCTTAGGGGTTCAGCCCCAGCATTTT
CDR3: CASSLGVQPQHF

V: TRBV7-2
size: -
J: TRBJ1-1
D: -
DNA: TGTGCCAGCAGCTTAAAAGATGGGACTGAAGCTTTCTTT
CDR3: CASSLKDGTEAFF

V: TRBV12-3/TRBV12-4
size: few
J: TRBJ2-7
D: -
DNA: TGTGCCAGCAGTCCTAGCTCCTACGAGCAGTACTTC
CDR3: CASSPSSYEQYF

V: TRBV27
size: -
J: TRBJ1-2
D: -
DNA: TGTGCCAGCAGTTTTGCTAGAGCGGCCCTTAGTTATGGCTACACCTTC
CDR3: CASSFARAALSYGYTF

V: TRBV7-8
size: -
J: TRBJ2-7
D: TRBD1
DNA: TGTGCCAGCAGCGCATCCGGGACAGGGGGAGTAGAGTACGAGCAGTACTTC
CDR3: CASSASGTGGVEYEQYF

V: TRBV27
size: once
J: TRBJ2-5
D: TRBD2
DNA: TGTGCCAGCAGCCCCGGGACTAGCGGGACCCAGTACTTC
CDR3: CASSPGTSGTQYF

V: TRBV4-2
size: -
J: TRBJ2-2
D: -
DNA: TGTGCCAGCAGCCAAGATAAGACTTCCACCGGGGAGCTGTTTTTT
CDR3: CASSQDKTSTGELFF

V: TRBV7-9
size: -
J: TRBJ2-3
D: -
DNA: TGTGCCAGCAGCTCTCTTCCGGGACGTGCCCCGGCGAGGGCAGATACGCAGTATTTT
CDR3: CASSSLPGRAPARADTQYF

V: TRBV6-2/TRBV6-3
size: -
J: TRBJ2-1
D: TRBD1
DNA: TGTGCCAGCAGACGACCGGGACAGGCGAATGAGCAGTTCTTC
CDR3: CASRRPGQANEQFF

V: TRBV30
size: -
J: TRBJ2-5
D: TRBD2
DNA: TGTGCCTGGAGTGTTGGGAGTTCTAGCGGGGGGCCAATGTACTTC
CDR3: CAWSVGSSSGGPMYF

V: TRBV30
size: -
J: TRBJ1-2
D: -
DNA: TGTGCCTGGAGTGTACCCGGGGGGCATGGCTACACCTTC
CDR3: CAWSVPGGHGYTF

V: TRBV3-1
size: few
J: TRBJ2-3
D: -
DNA: TGTGCCAGCAGCCAAGTCGGGGGCGCAGATACGCAGTATTTT
CDR3: CASSQVGGADTQYF

V: TRBV27
size: -
J: TRBJ1-2
D: TRBD1
DNA: TGTGCCAGCAGTTTCGGACAGGGGATCGATGGCTACACCTTC
CDR3: CASSFGQGIDGYTF

V: TRBV9
size: few
J: TRBJ2-7
D: -
DNA: TGTGCCAGCAGCCCCCGGTCGTCCTACGAGCAGTACTTC
CDR3: CASSPRSSYEQYF

V: TRBV4-1
size: -
J: TRBJ2-3
D: TRBD1
DNA: TGCGCCAGCAGCCTTCACACTCCCCAGTCCCCAAGGGACAGTACGCAGTATTTT
CDR3: CASSLHTPQSPRDSTQYF

V: TRBV6-1
size: -
J: TRBJ1-2
D: -
DNA: TGTGCCAGCAGTGAAGCGACCACACTCCAAGGGGCCTATGGCTACACCTTC
CDR3: CASSEATTLQGAYGYTF

V: TRBV5-1
size: -
J: TRBJ2-3
D: -
DNA: TGCGCCAGCAGCGTGGACCGACTCCCAGATACGCAGTATTTT
CDR3: CASSVDRLPDTQYF

V: TRBV12-3/TRBV12-4
size: -
J: TRBJ1-1
D: -
DNA: TGTGCCAACCTTCAGGGCGAGAACACTGAAGCTTTCTTT
CDR3: CANLQGENTEAFF

V: TRBV11-2
size: -
J: TRBJ2-3
D: -
DNA: TGTGCCAGCAGCCCCTGGACAGAACCCACAGATACGCAGTATTTT
CDR3: CASSPWTEPTDTQYF

V: TRBV4-3
size: -
J: TRBJ2-1
D: -
DNA: TGCGCCAGCAGCCAAGATCGGGGCCGGACGGCATACAATGAGCAGTTCTTC
CDR3: CASSQDRGRTAYNEQFF

V: TRBV30
size: -
J: TRBJ2-2
D: TRBD1
DNA: TGTGCCTACTTTCTGACAGGGGGCGGGGAGCTGTTTTTT
CDR3: CAYFLTGGGELFF

V: TRBV19
size: -
J: TRBJ2-7
D: -
DNA: TGTGCCAGTAGTAACCAAAGGGCCTACGAGCAGTACTTC
CDR3: CASSNQRAYEQYF

V: TRBV28
size: -
J: TRBJ2-3
D: TRBD2
DNA: TGTGCCAGCAGTTTCCTAGCGGGGGGGCGCAGCACAGATACGCAGTATTTT
CDR3: CASSFLAGGRSTDTQYF

V: TRBV5-4
size: -
J: TRBJ1-2
D: -
DNA: TGTGCCAGCAGCTTAAGAGGGGATGGCTACACCTTC
CDR3: CASSLRGDGYTF